The 21 T cell receptor beta chains below come from one sample, sequenced in a study of Tregs in tolerant kidney transplant recipients. The protocol was immunoSEQ multiplex PCR, while the TCRdb copy is restricted to in-frame clones and leaves out a portion. Of about 120,000 clones in the sample, around 91% are singletons; the top ten hold approximately 0.59%. Sequencing input: CD4+ T cells from blood. The receptor set was obtained from a human donor in good health.

The chain joins TRBV5-4 to TRBJ2-4, with a possible D match to TRBD2 (6 bases). Trimming pared 5 bases from V and 6 bases from J, leaving 15 bases between. The CDR3 runs to 14 residues. The V gene's germline CDR1 is SGHNT and CDR2 YYREEE (reference sequence). The CDR3: CASSSRDGRNIQYF. The CDR3 DNA reads TGTGCCAGCAGTTCGCGGGACGGGAGAAACATTCAGTACTTC.

V gene TRBV19 combines with J gene TRBJ2-1; no clear D gene. V lost 8 bases to trimming and J lost 3 bases, with 5 bases between them. The germline V gene has CDR1 LNHDA and CDR2 SQIVND (reference sequence). The CDR3 loop spans 11 amino acids. CDR3: CASQDYNEQFF. DNA of the CDR3: TGTGCCAGTCAAGACTACAATGAGCAGTTCTTC.

The chain recombines TRBV7-9 with TRBJ1-1; a weak D match, TRBD1 (6 bases). Trimming left V 5 bases short and J 3 bases short, with 10 bases between. This CDR3 is 13 amino acids long. Germline V gene data show CDR1 as SEHNR and CDR2 as FQNEAQ (reference sequence). The CDR3 nucleotides are TGTGCCAGCAGCGACGGGGGCGACACTGAAGCTTTCTTT. It translates to CASSDGGDTEAFF.

The chain combines TRBV5-4 with TRBJ1-2; 8 positions agree with TRBD1. This CDR3 contains 14 residues. V shed 4 bases and J 2 bases; nucleotides not matched to a gene: 4. CDR1 and CDR2 from the germline V gene are SGHNT and YYREEE (reference sequence). As DNA, the CDR3 is TGTGCCAGCAGCCGGGACAGGATAAACTATGGCTACACCTTC. Protein sequence: CASSRDRINYGYTF.

The chain uses TRBV10-2 and TRBJ2-1; D ambiguous. The CDR3 has 13 residues. Germline V lookup: CDR1 WSHSY, CDR2 SAAADI. V lost 3 bases, J lost 8 bases, and 11 bases lay in between. CDR3 in DNA: TGCGCCAGCAGTGAAAGAAGGCGCGATGAGCAGTTCTTC. Residues: CASSERRRDEQFF.

This chain uses TRBV29-1 with TRBJ1-4, with TRBD1 matching 10 bases. The CDR3 covers 15 residues. The junction had 8 bases not matched to a gene; V was cut back by 7 bases and J by 3 bases. Germline CDR1 SQVTM, CDR2 ANQGSEA. CDR3 amino acids: CSARDRGFANEKLFF. CDR3 DNA sequence: TGCAGCGCCCGGGACAGGGGCTTTGCTAATGAAAAACTGTTTTTT.

This chain joins TRBV7-3 and TRBJ2-3; no firm D call. With 3 bases removed from V and 2 bases from J, the gap between germline ends came to 12 bases. CDR3 length: 15 residues. Germline values: CDR1 SGHTA, CDR2 FQGTGA. CDR3: CASSLGSEPTDTQYF. The CDR3 nucleotides are TGTGCCAGCAGCTTGGGATCGGAACCCACAGATACGCAGTATTTT.

The chain employs TRBV6-1 and TRBJ1-4; TRBD1 agrees at 8 bases. Germline CDR1 is MNHNS and CDR2 is SASEGT. The CDR3 totals 15 residues. The V gene end was trimmed by 6 bases and the J gene end by 8 bases; junction bases not matched to a gene: 11. The CDR3 is CASSRGSGGEEKLFF. CDR3 sequence (DNA): TGTGCCAGCAGCCGCGGGTCAGGGGGCGAGGAAAAACTGTTTTTT.

This chain connects TRBV19 to TRBJ2-5; TRBD2 agrees at 11 bases. This CDR3 contains 15 residues. The germline V gene has CDR1 LNHDA and CDR2 SQIVND (reference sequence). J gave up 4 bases and V 4 bases, and 5 bases lay outside the gene matches. CDR3 coding DNA: TGTGCCAGTAGTAATAGCGGGAGGGGAATAGAGACCCAGTACTTC. Its translation: CASSNSGRGIETQYF.

The rearrangement uses TRBV19 and TRBJ2-1; no firm D call. CDR1 and CDR2 (germline): LNHDA, SQIVND (reference sequence). This CDR3 has 10 amino acids. The V gene lost 8 bases and the J gene lost 8 bases, with 7 bases spanning the gap. CDR3 nucleotide sequence: TGTGCCAGTGGTGCCGATGAGCAGTTCTTC. As protein: CASGADEQFF.

In regard to this clone: The same CDR3 can be traced to other DNA sequences in this sample. The rearrangement links TRBV6-5 to TRBJ1-1; D unclear. Deletions cut 0 bases from V and 1 base from J, with 3 bases between. CDR1 and CDR2 from the germline V gene are MNHEY and SVGAGI. This CDR3 contains 13 residues. CDR3 bases: TGTGCCAGCAGTTACTCAAGGAACACTGAAGCTTTCTTT. It codes for CASSYSRNTEAFF.

This clone has a handful of counts. V usage is TRBV7-2 and J usage is TRBJ1-5; no definite D call. This CDR3 spans 13 amino acids. Trimming pared 5 bases from V and 7 bases from J, leaving 12 bases between. Germline V gene data show CDR1 as SGHTA and CDR2 as FQGNSA. The CDR3 reads CASSPSVVQPQHF. In nucleotides, the CDR3 is TGTGCCAGCAGCCCTTCCGTGGTCCAGCCCCAGCATTTT.

The chain employs TRBV2 and TRBJ2-2; weak D call: TRBD2 (6 bases). Trimming took 6 bases from V and 1 from J, leaving 9 bases between them. CDR1 is SNHLY and CDR2 is FYNNEI in the germline V gene. The CDR3 sequence is 14 residues long. The CDR3 region is CASSREQNTGELFF. The CDR3 bases are TGTGCCAGCAGCCGGGAGCAGAACACCGGGGAGCTGTTTTTT.

The chain combines TRBV5-1 with TRBJ2-7; 9 positions agree with TRBD1. This CDR3 is 15 amino acids long. Germline V gene sequence: CDR1 SGHRS, CDR2 YFSETQ. After removal of 6 bases from V and 3 bases from J, the junction contained 10 bases not matched to a gene. The CDR3 DNA is TGCGCCAGCAACCCGCGAGGGACAGGGATCTACGAGCAGTACTTC. As protein: CASNPRGTGIYEQYF.

The chain has TRBV30 and TRBJ2-5; the D gene is possibly TRBD2 (5 bases). Trimming took off 3 bases at V and 4 bases at J, with 12 bases between the two ends. From germline, CDR1 is GTSNPN and CDR2 SVGIG (reference sequence). There are 13 residues in the CDR3. The CDR3: CAWSRDSGETQYF. The CDR3 coding sequence is TGTGCCTGGAGCCGGGATTCAGGAGAGACCCAGTACTTC.

The chain carries TRBV7-2 and TRBJ1-5, with D unclear. Germline-derived CDR1 and CDR2 are SGHTA and FQGNSA. V lost 1 base, J lost 7 bases, and 8 bases lay in between. The CDR3 runs 13 residues. The CDR3 DNA follows: TGTGCCAGCAGCTTAGAATCGAAGCAGCCCCAGCATTTT. This translates into CASSLESKQPQHF.

The J gene is TRBJ1-1, the V gene TRBV7-3, with D unresolved. The CDR3 spans 15 residues. The germline gives CDR1 SGHTA, CDR2 FQGTGA. V lost 5 bases to trimming and J lost 3 bases, with 16 bases between them. The CDR3 DNA reads as TGTGCCAGCAGCCTCGGGCCACCTGAAGACACTGAAGCTTTCTTT. Protein: CASSLGPPEDTEAFF.

CDR3 DNA sequence: TGCGCCAGCAGCCCCACGACTAGCGGGAGGTTGAAGTACTTC. The encoded protein is CASSPTTSGRLKYF. The genes are TRBV5-1 and TRBJ2-7, with 13 bases fitting TRBD2. This CDR3 has 14 residues. The V gene end was trimmed by 4 bases and the J gene end by 11 bases; junction bases not matched to a gene: 9. Per germline, CDR1 SGHRS and CDR2 YFSETQ.

The chain employs TRBV18 and TRBJ1-4; D is possibly TRBD1 (5 bases). Germline-derived CDR1 and CDR2 are KGHSH and LQKENI. Trimming pared 3 bases from V and 4 bases from J, leaving 24 bases between. This CDR3 is 19 amino acids long. CDR3 DNA sequence: TGTGCCAGCTCACCCAGTCGGGGGGTGACCCGGCCGAGTAATGAAAAACTGTTTTTT. Protein product: CASSPSRGVTRPSNEKLFF.

The V gene is TRBV4-1, the J gene TRBJ2-5; TRBD1 agrees at 9 bases. Germline assignment: CDR1 MGHRA and CDR2 YSYEKL. V shed 0 bases and J 4 bases; nucleotides not matched to a gene: 3. CDR3 length: 15 residues. CDR3 amino acids: CASSQDGTGRETQYF. CDR3 nucleotide sequence: TGCGCCAGCAGCCAAGATGGGACAGGGAGAGAGACCCAGTACTTC.

V and J are TRBV13 and TRBJ2-1, with 7 positions matching TRBD2. The CDR3 sequence is 19 residues long. Trimming cost V 4 bases and J 3 bases; bases outside gene matches: 18. Germline assignment: CDR1 PRHDT and CDR2 FYEKMQ (reference sequence). The CDR3 DNA is TGTGCCAGCAGCTCCCAGGTAATCGGTAGGGGAGGGCACTACAATGAGCAGTTCTTC. This translates into CASSSQVIGRGGHYNEQFF.